The following is a TCR beta chain sequence with its context. Antigen: not known. Germline values: CDR1 SQVTM, CDR2 ANQGSEA. This CDR3 contains 12 residues. Deletions cut 6 bases from V and 6 bases from J, with 12 bases between. The record originates from a study of a mutant IDH1 vaccine in newly diagnosed glioma. Time point of the sample: week 11, during vaccination. Doses of 300 ug of mutant IDH1 20-mer peptide were given with topical imiquimod. Here immunoSEQ multiplex PCR was the method, and the copy in TCRdb shows in-frame clones only, minus some. Of some 120,000 clones detected, about 80% appear once; the ten largest clones hold 5.5%.

The rearrangement links TRBV29-1 to TRBJ2-1; D is ambiguous. This receptor was identified in a man between 35 and 55 years old with glioma. Specimen: PBMCs, collected from a glioma patient whose treatment included an IDH1 peptide vaccine. CDR3 sequence (DNA): TGCAGCGTCGCCCCGGTGGGCAATGAGCAGTTCTTC. It translates to CSVAPVGNEQFF.